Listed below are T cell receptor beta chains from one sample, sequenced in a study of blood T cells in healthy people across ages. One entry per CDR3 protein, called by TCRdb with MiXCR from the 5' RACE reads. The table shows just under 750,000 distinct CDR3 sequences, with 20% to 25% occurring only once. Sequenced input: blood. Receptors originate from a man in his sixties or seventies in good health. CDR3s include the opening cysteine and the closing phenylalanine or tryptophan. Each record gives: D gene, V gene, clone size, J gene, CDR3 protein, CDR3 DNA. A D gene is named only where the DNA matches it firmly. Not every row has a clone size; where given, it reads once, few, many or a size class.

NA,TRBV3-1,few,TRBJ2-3,CASSKTDTQYF,TGTGCCAGCAGCAAAACAGATACGCAGTATTTT
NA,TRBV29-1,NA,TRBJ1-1,CSVESQMNTEAFF,TGCAGCGTTGAGAGCCAGATGAACACTGAAGCTTTCTTT
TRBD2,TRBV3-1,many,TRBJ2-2,CASSRVIAGGSTGELFF,TGTGCCAGCAGCCGGGTTATAGCGGGGGGCTCCACCGGGGAGCTGTTTTTT
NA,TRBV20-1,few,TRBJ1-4,CSAGGDEKLFF,TGCAGTGCTGGGGGTGACGAAAAACTGTTTTTT
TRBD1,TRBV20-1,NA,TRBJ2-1,CSAGTGGFHNEQFF,TGCAGTGCTGGGACAGGGGGCTTCCACAATGAGCAGTTCTTC
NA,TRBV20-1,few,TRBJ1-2,CSARTYESNYGYTF,TGCAGTGCTAGGACATACGAGTCTAACTATGGCTACACCTTC
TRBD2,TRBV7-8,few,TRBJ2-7,CASSPWTSFTYEQYF,TGTGCCAGCAGCCCCTGGACTAGCTTCACCTACGAGCAGTACTTC
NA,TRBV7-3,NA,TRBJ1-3,CASSRDNGNTIYF,TGTGCCAGCAGCAGGGACAATGGAAACACCATATATTTT
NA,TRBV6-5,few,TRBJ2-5,CASSYYRQQETQYF,TGTGCCAGCAGTTACTACCGGCAGCAAGAGACCCAGTACTTC
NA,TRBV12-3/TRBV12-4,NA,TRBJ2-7,CASSISGGILYEQYF,TGTGCCAGCAGCATTAGTGGGGGAATCCTTTACGAGCAGTACTTC
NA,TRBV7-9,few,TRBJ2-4,CASSKPEAKNIQYF,TGTGCCAGCAGCAAGCCAGAGGCCAAAAACATTCAGTACTTC
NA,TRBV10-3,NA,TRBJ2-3,CAISSSGSTDTQYF,TGTGCCATTAGTTCGAGTGGGAGCACAGATACGCAGTATTTT
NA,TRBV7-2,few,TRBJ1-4,CASSLEESSEKLFF,TGTGCCAGCAGCTTAGAAGAGAGTAGTGAAAAACTGTTTTTT
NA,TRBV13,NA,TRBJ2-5,CASSFKQGQETQYF,TGTGCCAGCAGCTTCAAACAGGGTCAAGAGACCCAGTACTTC
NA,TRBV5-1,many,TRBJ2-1,CASSLDGGSYNEQFF,TGCGCCAGCAGCTTGGATGGGGGCTCCTACAATGAGCAGTTCTTC
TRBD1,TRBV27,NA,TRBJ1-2,CASSWTGGSNYGYTF,TGTGCCAGCAGTTGGACAGGGGGGAGTAACTATGGCTACACCTTC
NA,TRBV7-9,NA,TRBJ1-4,CASSLMQSRGKLFF,TGTGCCAGCAGCTTGATGCAGTCTCGCGGAAAACTGTTTTTT
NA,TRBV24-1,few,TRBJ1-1,CATSDHRGEAFF,TGTGCCACCAGTGACCACCGGGGCGAAGCTTTCTTT
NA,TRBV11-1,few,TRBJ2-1,CASSLARYHEQFF,TGTGCCAGCAGCTTAGCCAGATACCATGAGCAGTTCTTC
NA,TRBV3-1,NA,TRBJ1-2,CASSQDPDITVSDGYTF,TGTGCCAGCAGCCAAGACCCAGATATTACAGTTTCCGATGGCTACACCTTC
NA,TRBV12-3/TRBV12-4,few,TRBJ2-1,CASTMSSGHNEQFF,TGTGCCAGCACCATGAGTAGCGGTCACAATGAGCAGTTCTTC
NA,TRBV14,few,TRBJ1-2,CASSQLESSYTF,TGTGCCAGCAGCCAACTTGAGAGCAGCTACACCTTC
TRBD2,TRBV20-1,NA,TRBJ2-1,CSAAKAGGRGNEQFF,TGCAGTGCTGCCAAAGCGGGGGGCAGGGGCAATGAGCAGTTCTTC
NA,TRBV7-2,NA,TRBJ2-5,CASSLSVTGIQYF,TGTGCCAGCAGCTTAAGTGTCACAGGGATCCAGTACTTC
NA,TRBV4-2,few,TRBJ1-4,CATTGPEYEKLFF,TGTGCCACTACGGGCCCCGAATACGAAAAACTGTTTTTT
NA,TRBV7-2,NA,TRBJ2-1,CASSSPVPRRTEQFF,TGTGCCAGCAGCTCCCCAGTCCCGAGAAGAACTGAGCAGTTCTTC
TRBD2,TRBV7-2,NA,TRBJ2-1,CASSWGGLSYNEQFF,TGTGCCAGCAGCTGGGGGGGACTCTCCTACAATGAGCAGTTCTTC